The sample holds one count of the clone carrying this T cell receptor beta chain. Its antigen is currently unknown. The record originates from a study of vaccination effects on CD4 cells after COVID-19. Study-level results: Whether induced by infection or by vaccine, clones showed marked clonal contraction late after vaccination. In the study, convalescent patients were few, and early post-infection timepoints were absent.

ViraFEST expansion of antigen-specific CD4+ T cells with viral peptide pools preceded sequencing. Researchers isolated CD4+ T cells once approximately eleven days of culture had elapsed. Clones were sequenced by immunoSEQ multiplex PCR, and TCRdb holds only the in-frame ones, with some missing. The profile shows 50,000 to 65,000 clones, 80% of them singletons. This CDR3 region has 13 residues. The V end lost 6 bases, the J end lost 4 bases, and 12 bases lay between the germline ends. CDR1 and CDR2 (germline): MNHEY, SVGAGI. The chain is built from TRBV6-5 and TRBJ1-2, with D maybe TRBD1 (5 bases). Sequencing used CD4+ T cells from PBMCs cultured with HCoV-229E spike peptides, obtained before COVID-19 vaccination. The clonotype comes from a human donor who received a COVID-19 vaccine. Here the CDR3 DNA reads TGTGCCAGCAGCAGAAGACAGACCTATGGCTACACCTTC. Translated, it gives CASSRRQTYGYTF.